This TCR beta chain is from a study of CD8+CD57+ T cells in acquired aplastic anemia. Findings and limits, study-wide: Approximately 28 CD8+ CDR3 sequences were shared between patients and controls.

Selection for sequencing was limited to patients who had shown CD8+CD57+ cell expansion by flow cytometry. Genomic DNA acted as the template from which TCR beta VDJ combination and CDR3 sequence profiling were carried out. TCRdb reanalysed the reads using MiXCR and keeps one entry per CDR3 protein. The sample lists 150,000 to 200,000 distinct CDR3 sequences, around 52% occurring once. Concerning this clonotype itself: Antigen specificity is unknown.

In germline, CDR1 is KGHDR, CDR2 SFDVKD. With 4 bases removed from V and 12 bases from J, the gap between germline ends came to 21 bases. There are 15 residues in the CDR3. The sample consisted of sorted CD4+, CD8+, or CD8+CD57+ T cells (not recorded which) from PBMCs. The sequence came from a human donor with aplastic anemia. V gene TRBV24-1 combines with J gene TRBJ2-1, with D perhaps matching TRBD1 or TRBD2 (5 bases each). CDR3 sequence (DNA): TGTGCCACCAGTGACACCGGGACCCCAGTGGGGAGGCAGTTCTTC. It translates to CATSDTGTPVGRQFF.